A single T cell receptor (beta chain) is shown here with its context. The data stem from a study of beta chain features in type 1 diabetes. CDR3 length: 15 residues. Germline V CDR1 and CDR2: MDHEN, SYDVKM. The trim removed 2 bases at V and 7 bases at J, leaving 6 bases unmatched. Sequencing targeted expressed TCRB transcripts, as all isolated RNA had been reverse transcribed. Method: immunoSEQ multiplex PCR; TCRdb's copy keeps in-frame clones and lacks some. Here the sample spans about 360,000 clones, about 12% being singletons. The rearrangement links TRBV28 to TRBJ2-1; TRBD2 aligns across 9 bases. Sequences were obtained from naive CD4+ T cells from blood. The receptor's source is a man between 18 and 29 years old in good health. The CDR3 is CASSLISGRVNEQFF. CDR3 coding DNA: TGTGCCAGCAGTTTAATTAGCGGGAGAGTGAATGAGCAGTTCTTC.